These T cell receptor beta chains were read from a single sample in a study of T-cell reconstitution after alpha-beta-depleted transplantation in children. TCRdb fed the PCR reads into MiXCR, producing one record per CDR3 protein. Of around 200,000 distinct CDR3 sequences in the sample, roughly a tenth were seen once. The sample in question was PBMCs, obtained before TCRalphabeta/CD19-depleted stem cell transplant. The receptors derive from a child under two years old with acute myeloid leukemia, due to receive a stem cell transplant. CDR3s leave out the opening cysteine and the closing phenylalanine or tryptophan.

TRBV2 ASCSGSLIVDTQY
TRBV9 ASSVREGSTDTQY
TRBV12-3/TRBV12-4 ASSLATGGSSYEQY
TRBV6-5 ASRPWVADTQY
TRBV28 ASSFPDRSYEQY
TRBV21-1 ASPDRAIYT
TRBV10-3 AISEGGNTEAF
TRBV20-1 SARGSGLAWNEQF
TRBV24-1 ATSGRPGLAGGIDEQF
TRBV30 ALNRDTTNEKLF
TRBV5-1 ASSLEGATEAF
TRBV29-1 SVEDPSGRTYNEQF
TRBV11-3 ASSLVLPSYNEQF
TRBV12-3/TRBV12-4 ASSQITDTQY